Listed here is a single T cell receptor beta chain. Germline CDR1 and CDR2: SGHNT and YYREEE (reference sequence). The V end lost 4 bases, the J end lost 0 bases, and 15 bases lay between the germline ends. This CDR3 has 16 amino acids. Profiling relied on immunoSEQ multiplex PCR, and the TCRdb table lists in-frame clones only, not all of them. The sample contains about 160,000 clones, more than 60% of which appear only once. This entry belongs to a study of blood T cell repertoires in COVID-19. The chain recombines TRBV5-4 with TRBJ2-3; a possible D gene is TRBD2 (7 bases). This clonotype was sampled from a man aged 55 to 70 with acute or convalescent COVID-19. The sequenced sample consisted of peripheral blood. The CDR3 region is CASSRGGGFSTDTQYF. The CDR3, as DNA: TGTGCCAGCAGCCGAGGGGGGGGTTTTAGCACAGATACGCAGTATTTT.